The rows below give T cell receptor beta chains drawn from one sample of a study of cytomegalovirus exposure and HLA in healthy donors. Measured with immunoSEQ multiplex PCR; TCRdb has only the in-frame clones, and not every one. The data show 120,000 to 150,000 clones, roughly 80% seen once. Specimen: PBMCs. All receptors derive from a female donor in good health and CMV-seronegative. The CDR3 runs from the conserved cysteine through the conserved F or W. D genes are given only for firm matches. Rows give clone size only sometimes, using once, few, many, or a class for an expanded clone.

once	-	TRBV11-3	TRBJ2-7	CASSLDSYEQYF	TGTGCCAGCAGCTTAGATAGCTACGAGCAGTACTTC
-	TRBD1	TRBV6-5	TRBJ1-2	CASSYSVTGGGYTF	TGTGCCAGCAGTTACAGTGTAACAGGGGGTGGCTACACCTTC
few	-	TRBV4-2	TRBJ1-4	CASSQDWHGGGEKLFF	TGTGCCAGCAGCCAAGATTGGCACGGGGGAGGAGAAAAACTGTTTTTT
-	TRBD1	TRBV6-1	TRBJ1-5	CASSEGSGGTQPQHF	TGTGCCAGCAGTGAAGGATCAGGGGGAACTCAGCCCCAGCATTTT
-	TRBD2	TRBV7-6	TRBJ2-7	CASSFIAGGLYPRSYEQYF	TGTGCCAGCAGCTTTATAGCGGGGGGCCTCTATCCCCGATCCTACGAGCAGTACTTC
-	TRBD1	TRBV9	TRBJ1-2	CASRPRQGDYGYTF	TGTGCCAGCAGACCCCGACAGGGGGACTATGGCTACACCTTC
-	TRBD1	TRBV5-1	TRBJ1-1	CASSLGDRTLNTEAFF	TGCGCCAGCAGCTTGGGGGACAGAACTCTGAACACTGAAGCTTTCTTT
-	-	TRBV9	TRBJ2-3	CASSVTSQSDTQYF	TGTGCCAGCAGCGTAACTAGTCAGTCCGATACGCAGTATTTT
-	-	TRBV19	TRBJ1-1	CASSMTEMNTEAFF	TGTGCCAGTAGTATGACAGAAATGAACACTGAAGCTTTCTTT
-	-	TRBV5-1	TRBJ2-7	CASSLGAGVVYEQYF	TGCGCCAGCAGCTTGGGGGCAGGGGTAGTCTACGAGCAGTACTTC
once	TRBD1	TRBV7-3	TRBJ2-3	CASSLSGQATDTQYF	TGTGCCAGCAGCTTATCCGGACAGGCCACAGATACGCAGTATTTT
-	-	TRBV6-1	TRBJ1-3	CASNTDPGSGNTIYF	TGTGCCAGCAATACAGACCCAGGCTCTGGAAACACCATATATTTT
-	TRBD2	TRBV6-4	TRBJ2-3	CASTGTSGGASTDTQYF	TGTGCCAGCACGGGGACTAGCGGGGGGGCTAGCACAGATACGCAGTATTTT
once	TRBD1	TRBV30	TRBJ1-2	CAWAIDRDLNYGYTF	TGTGCCTGGGCAATTGACAGGGACTTAAACTATGGCTACACCTTC
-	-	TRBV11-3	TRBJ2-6	CASSLGGRDSGANVLTF	TGTGCCAGCAGCTTAGGGGGGCGCGACTCTGGGGCCAACGTCCTGACTTTC
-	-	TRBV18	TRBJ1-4	CASSPEGHGNEKLFF	TGTGCCAGCTCACCAGAGGGACACGGTAATGAAAAACTGTTTTTT
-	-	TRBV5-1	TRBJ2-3	CASSAEGLDTQYF	TGCGCCAGCAGCGCGGAGGGGTTGGATACGCAGTATTTT
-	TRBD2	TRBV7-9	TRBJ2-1	CASSLGLAVNNEQFF	TGTGCCAGCAGCTTGGGACTAGCGGTGAACAATGAGCAGTTCTTC
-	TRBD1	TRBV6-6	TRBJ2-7	CASSYPTGGAKHEQYF	TGTGCCAGCAGTTACCCGACAGGGGGCGCGAAACACGAGCAGTACTTC
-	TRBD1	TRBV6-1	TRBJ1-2	CASSEGGQGAYGYTF	TGTGCCAGCAGTGAAGGAGGACAGGGTGCTTATGGCTACACCTTC
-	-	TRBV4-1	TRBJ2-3	CASSQGYHNRVGADTQYF	TGCGCCAGCAGCCAGGGATACCACAACCGGGTAGGGGCAGATACGCAGTATTTT
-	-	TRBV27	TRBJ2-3	CASSYRLSTDTQYF	TGTGCCAGCAGTTACAGGCTAAGCACAGATACGCAGTATTTT
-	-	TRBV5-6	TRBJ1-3	CASSLNGERSGNTIYF	TGTGCCAGCAGCTTGAATGGGGAGAGGAGCGGAAACACCATATATTTT
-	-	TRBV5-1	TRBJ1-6	CASSWGLLGRSSSYNSPLHF	TGCGCCAGCAGTTGGGGCCTGCTCGGGCGATCTAGCTCCTATAATTCACCCCTCCACTTT
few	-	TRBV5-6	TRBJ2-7	CASSLTPAGSYEQYF	TGTGCCAGCAGCTTGACTCCAGCAGGCTCCTACGAGCAGTACTTC
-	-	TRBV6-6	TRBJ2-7	CASSYRRGEQYF	TGTGCCAGCAGTTACCGTCGGGGCGAGCAGTACTTC
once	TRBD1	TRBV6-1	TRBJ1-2	CASSAGQEHYGYTF	TGTGCCAGCAGTGCCGGACAGGAACACTATGGCTACACCTTC
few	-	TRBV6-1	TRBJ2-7	CASSEVGGPDEQYF	TGTGCCAGCAGTGAAGTAGGGGGTCCGGACGAGCAGTACTTC
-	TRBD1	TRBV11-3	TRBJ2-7	CASSPGQGDYEQYF	TGTGCCAGCAGCCCGGGACAGGGTGATTACGAGCAGTACTTC
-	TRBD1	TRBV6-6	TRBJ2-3	CASSYSGGRTDTQYF	TGTGCCAGCAGTTACTCAGGGGGCCGCACAGATACGCAGTATTTT
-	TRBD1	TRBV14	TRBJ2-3	CASSHIQGISTDTQYF	TGTGCCAGCAGCCACATACAGGGGATTAGCACAGATACGCAGTATTTT
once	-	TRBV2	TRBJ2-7	CASHYTGDHEQYF	TGTGCCAGCCACTATACGGGAGACCACGAGCAGTACTTC
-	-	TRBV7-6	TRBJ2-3	CASSFLSRGVTDTQYF	TGTGCCAGCAGCTTTCTTTCCAGGGGAGTCACAGATACGCAGTATTTT
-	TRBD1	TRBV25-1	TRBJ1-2	CASSAELGQGDGYTF	TGTGCCAGCAGTGCTGAACTGGGACAGGGCGACGGCTACACCTTC
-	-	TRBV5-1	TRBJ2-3	CASSPSTDTQYF	TGCGCCAGCAGCCCAAGCACAGATACGCAGTATTTT
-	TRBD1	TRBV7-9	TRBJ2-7	CASSSPRGTGYEQYF	TGTGCCAGCAGCTCGCCCCGGGGGACAGGATACGAGCAGTACTTC
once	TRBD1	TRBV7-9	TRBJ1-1	CASSSRQGRAFF	TGTGCCAGCAGCTCCCGACAGGGTCGAGCTTTCTTT
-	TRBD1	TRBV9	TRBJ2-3	CASSARQGSTDTQYF	TGTGCCAGCAGCGCGCGACAGGGAAGCACAGATACGCAGTATTTT
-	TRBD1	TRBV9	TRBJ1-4	CASSHHRGQWGTNEKLFF	TGTGCCAGCAGCCACCACAGGGGGCAGTGGGGAACTAATGAAAAACTGTTTTTT
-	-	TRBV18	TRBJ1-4	CASSPLRGGTNEKLFF	TGTGCCAGCTCACCACTACGGGGGGGCACTAATGAAAAACTGTTTTTT
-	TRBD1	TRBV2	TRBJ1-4	CASSGGAGQGPNEKLFF	TGTGCCAGCAGTGGTGGGGCGGGACAGGGACCAAATGAAAAACTGTTTTTT